This T cell receptor beta chain was sequenced during a study of graft-versus-host responses after intestinal transplantation. Background on the study: All recipients were transplanted with multivisceral, liver-intestinal, or isolated intestinal grafts. After anti-thymocyte globulin induction, recipients took tacrolimus and steroids for approximately three years.

Whole-study results and caveats: The study associated peak circulating GvH clone levels with early post-transplant HvG declines. Investigators detected GvH clones in recipient marrow, with some emerging earlier in ileum or blood.

The germline V gene has CDR1 SGHAT and CDR2 FQNNGV. The CDR3 extends over 14 amino acids. V lost 3 bases and J 3 bases, leaving 11 bases between the germline ends. Assay used: immunoSEQ multiplex PCR; TCRdb lists only in-frame clones, some missing. The sample lists about 86,000 clones, 88% occurring once. On this clone: The antigen remains undetermined.

The chain carries TRBV11-2 and TRBJ2-5; maybe TRBD2 (6 bases). The specimen comprised unstimulated CD4+ T cells sorted from spleen or lymph node cells, sampled before transplant. The receptor was isolated from a human donor who was the organ donor for an intestinal transplant. The CDR3 here is CASSLRDGKETQYF. In DNA form, the CDR3 reads TGTGCCAGCAGCTTGCGGGACGGGAAAGAGACCCAGTACTTC.